The entry below gives a single T cell receptor beta chain sequence along with its context. It was during active infection that Seattle patients were enrolled and then longitudinally followed. CDR3 size: 12 residues. With 4 bases removed from V and 9 bases from J, the gap between germline ends came to 13 bases. CDR1 is SGHNT and CDR2 is YENEEA in the germline V gene. The record originates from a study of blood T cell repertoires in COVID-19. Study in general: Specimens from acute and convalescent COVID-19 originated in the United States, Italy and Spain. The cDNA or gDNA used as material had been derived from T cells, B-cell-depleted T cells, or PBMCs.

Methods used by the authors: Reference gene primer amplification in the assay estimated nucleated cell counts. Measured with immunoSEQ multiplex PCR; TCRdb has only the in-frame clones, and not every one. The V and J calls and clone size are taken from that table; D and trimming were inferred from the DNA. This table holds 200,000 to 250,000 clones, around 83% found once. The TCR was taken from an older woman with COVID-19, enrolled during active disease. The chain employs TRBV11-3 and TRBJ2-7; D is perhaps TRBD2 (7 bases). The sequenced material came from peripheral blood. The CDR3 nucleotides read TGTGCCAGCAGCTCGACAGGCGGGAGGCAGTACTTC. It encodes CASSSTGGRQYF. Looking up the rest from reference TRBV11-3 and TRBJ2-7 gives the full variable domain: EAGVVQSPRYKIIEKKQPVAFWCNPISGHNTLYWYLQNLGQGPELLIRYENEEAVDDSQLPKDRFSAERLKGVDSTLKIQPAELGDSAVYLCASSSTGGRQYFGPGTRLTVT.